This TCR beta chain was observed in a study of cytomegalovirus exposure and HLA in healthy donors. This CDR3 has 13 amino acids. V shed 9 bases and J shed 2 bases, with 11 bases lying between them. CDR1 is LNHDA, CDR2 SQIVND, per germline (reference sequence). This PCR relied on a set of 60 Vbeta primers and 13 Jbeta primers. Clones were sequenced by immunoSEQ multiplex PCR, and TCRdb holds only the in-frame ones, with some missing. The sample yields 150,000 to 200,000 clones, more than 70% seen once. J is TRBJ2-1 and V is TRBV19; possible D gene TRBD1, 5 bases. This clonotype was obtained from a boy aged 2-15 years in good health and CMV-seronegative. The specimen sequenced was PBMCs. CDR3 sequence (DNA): TGTGCCAGCGAAGACAGCCCCTACAATGAGCAGTTCTTC. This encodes CASEDSPYNEQFF.